What follows describes a single TCR beta chain. This clonotype was counted ten times or more. Its binding antigen is unknown. No base qualities exist here, and no much larger clone lies one base off it. Ophthalmopathy patients had moderately to severely active disease, Clinical Activity Score of at least 3, NOSPECS grade of at least 4, and duration under 3 months. Any patient with an uncontrolled infection, another autoimmune disease, pregnancy or lactation was excluded. Diagnoses were based on clinical symptoms, serum thyroxine and TRAb, thyroid ultrasound and orbital computed tomography. PBMCs were isolated from 8 to 10 ml of fresh peripheral blood by Ficoll-Paque density gradient centrifugation. Total RNA was extracted with Trizol reagent, and quality was checked on an Agilent 2100 Bioanalyzer. The data were obtained in a study of T cells in Graves' hyperthyroidism and ophthalmopathy (dated by TCRdb to the late 2010s). At the level of the whole study: Peripheral blood was sampled at the time of initial diagnosis, prior to any treatment. A discovery cohort of around 98 patients, 43 with Graves' ophthalmopathy and about 58 with stable Graves' hyperthyroidism, was used to find distinguishing TCR V-J signatures. Prospective prediction of ophthalmopathy was tested in an independent validation cohort consisting of fewer than 20 hyperthyroidism patients and approximately 16 patients who later progressed to ophthalmopathy. For training and testing, the 110 or so patients in the discovery cohort were randomly divided in a 7:3 ratio. Thyroid tissue and blood T-cell repertoires from six or seven Graves' hyperthyroidism patients were also compared in the study. After sampling, hyperthyroidism patients received methimazole starting at 30 mg daily, and ophthalmopathy patients received high-dose intravenous methylprednisolone. According to the paper, TCR Vbeta CDR3 sequencing was carried out on approximately 140 peripheral blood samples, which came from over 40 ophthalmopathy, around 75 hyperthyroidism and approximately 17 progressor patients. Study-level results and caveats: Most expanded thyroid clonotypes (frequency above 0.001) were also detected in blood, a finding suggesting that blood repertoires may reflect thyroid immune responses. Sample size was not statistically predetermined, and investigators were not blinded to group allocation. Ophthalmopathy was separated from stable hyperthyroidism by a 13 V-J signature model, with just over 85% sensitivity and roughly 81% specificity obtained in cross-validation and 80%/75% obtained in testing. In validation, progression to ophthalmopathy was predicted by the model with more than 65% sensitivity and nearly 75% specificity, a median of around 6.5 months before onset.

The TCR beta CDR3 regions were amplified from the RNA transcripts. The TCR CDR3 was subjected to a first round of RT-PCR using the HTBI primer set and the Qiagen OneStep RT-PCR kit. Libraries were constructed in a second round of multiplex PCR, after which size selection and purification were carried out. The libraries were sequenced on an Illumina HiSeq2000 using paired-end 100 bp reads. On the study's bioinformatics: SOAPnuke was used to process the raw data, removing reads that contained adapters or uncalled bases, had a mean Phred below 15, or lacked an exact match to the constant primer or identifier. COPE v1.2.5 was used to merge the high-quality paired reads, and each unique nucleotide sequence was defined as a clonotype. MiTCR v1.1 was used to align clonotypes to the IMGT TRBV, TRBD and TRBJ reference segments. Only V-J combinations with frequency above 0.0001, covering about 99% of repertoires, were analysed. The TCS score was defined as the ratio of F50 (clonal expansion) to E x V (chaos), calculated using BLOSUM62-based TCRdist between CDR3 peptides within each V-J. Welch's t-statistics and random forest reduced roughly 540 V-J features to roughly 13, which were used in a naive Bayes classifier (R e1071). The public reads were quality trimmed at Q25 with fastp and then assembled into clones with MiXCR by TCRdb, keeping productive beta chains. Here each entry gathers all rows of one CDR3 protein and keeps the most common genes and DNA. The V and J calls were determined by TCRdb, not by the authors. The sample yields some 350,000 distinct CDR3 sequences; roughly 15% were counted once. The top ten constitute roughly 19% of the sample.

From the cysteine through the phenylalanine, the CDR3 covers 16 amino acids. Here the CDR3 DNA is all that survives: 48 bases in frame from base 1. CDR1 and CDR2, looked up from the germline V gene, are MNHEY and SVGAGI. Trimming leaves V shorter by 2 bases and J shorter by 2 bases, with the junction holding 6 bases beyond the gene matches. Sequences were obtained from blood. The V and J genes are TRBV6-5 and TRBJ2-3, with 8 central nucleotides matching TRBD2. This TCR derives from an older woman with Graves' ophthalmopathy. Here is the DNA: TGTGCCAGCAGTTACCGCGGGAGGCCCTACACAGATACGCAGTATTTT. Its coded protein is CASSYRGRPYTDTQYF.